The present T cell receptor beta chain was sequenced within a study of cytomegalovirus exposure and HLA in healthy donors. Whole-study findings and limits: Several top significant clusters appeared, in a later analysis, to be linked to common viral pathogens. Most of the CMV-associated TCR beta chains (in a later analysis) appeared to be HLA-restricted. Analysis was carried out at a later point, and it linked a missense DCLRE1C variant to TCR beta V- and J-gene trimming.

Primers included in the PCR were 60 Vbeta and 13 Jbeta primers. Generated by immunoSEQ multiplex PCR, the TCRdb table keeps only in-frame clones and is missing some. The data contain under 100,000 clones, 60% to 85% of them singletons. Concerning this clone itself: Its target is not known.

V shed 3 bases and J 10 bases; nucleotides not matched to a gene: 13. The CDR3 is made up of 16 amino acids. In germline, CDR1 is SGHDT, CDR2 YYEEEE. The chain is built from TRBV5-6 and TRBJ2-1; 10 positions match TRBD1. The TCR sequence derives from a boy younger than 18 in good health and CMV-seronegative. Sample: PBMCs. CDR3 sequence: CASSWGQGSPFREQFF. CDR3 DNA: TGTGCCAGCAGCTGGGGACAGGGGTCACCCTTTAGGGAGCAGTTCTTC. The variable domain in full, with the rest retrieved from reference TRBV5-6 and TRBJ2-1, is DAGVTQSPTHLIKTRGQQVTLRCSPKSGHDTVSWYQQALGQGPQFIFQYYEEEERQRGNFPDRFSGHQFPNYSSELNVNALLLGDSALYLCASSWGQGSPFREQFFGPGTRLTVL.